Presented here are 26 T cell receptor beta chains from one specimen sequenced in a study of Ad26.COV2.S vaccination and SARS-CoV-2 variants. The table came from immunoSEQ multiplex PCR; TCRdb's copy has only in-frame clones and leaves some out. The sample lists around 450,000 clones, roughly 89% occurring once. Treatment noted: approximately 18 received Ad26.COV2.S at low or high dose, single or two shots; roughly five received placebo; per-sample allocation not given. Samples came from day 63 after the first vaccine or placebo injection. The material was peripheral blood, obtained in a trial of Ad26.COV2.S vaccine versus placebo. These receptors were collected from a person aged 18 to 59 who received the Ad26.COV2.S COVID-19 vaccine or a placebo.

V usage is TRBV28 and J usage is TRBJ1-1; no reliable D call. The CDR3 spans 12 residues. V was clipped by 3 bases and J by 6 bases, with 8 bases between them. The germline V gene has CDR1 MDHEN and CDR2 SYDVKM. The CDR3 loop is CASSFHLPEAFF. The CDR3 DNA reads as TGTGCCAGCAGTTTCCATTTACCTGAAGCTTTCTTT. Filled out from reference TRBV28 and TRBJ1-1, the complete variable domain reads DVKVTQSSRYLVKRTGEKVFLECVQDMDHENMFWYRQDPGLGLRLIYFSYDVKMKEKGDIPEGYSVSREKKERFSLILESASTNQTSMYLCASSFHLPEAFFGQGTRLTVV.

CDR3 sequence: CASSQDFNGVRYTF. In DNA, the CDR3 is TGTGCCAGCAGCCAAGATTTCAACGGGGTACGCTACACCTTC. This chain links TRBV4-2 with TRBJ1-2; D uncertain. CDR3 length: 14 residues. Trimming pared 0 bases from V and 9 bases from J, leaving 14 bases between. Germline V gene lookup returns CDR1 LGHNA and CDR2 YNFKEQ.

The chain employs TRBV7-8 and TRBJ1-6; TRBD1 agrees at 10 bases. CDR1 is SGHVS and CDR2 is FQNEAQ in the germline V gene. The CDR3 sequence is 16 residues long. V was clipped by 5 bases and J by 7 bases; unmatched bases: 8. CDR3 in DNA: TGTGCCAGCAGCCCCCGGACAGGGGGTAGGAATTCACCCCTCCACTTT. As protein: CASSPRTGGRNSPLHF.

The chain joins TRBV7-2 to TRBJ1-4, with TRBD1 identical over 7 bases. CDR3 length equals 14 residues. V shed 3 bases, J shed 7 bases, and the junction held 5 bases outside the gene matches. CDR1 and CDR2 (germline): SGHTA, FQGNSA. CDR3 region: CASSLGDSGEKLFF. Here the CDR3 DNA reads TGTGCCAGCAGCTTGGGGGACAGTGGTGAAAAACTGTTTTTT.

The genes are TRBV27 and TRBJ1-2, with D possibly TRBD1 on 6 matching bases. CDR1 MNHEY and CDR2 SMNVEV come from the germline V gene (reference sequence). Trimming shortened V by 6 bases and J by 4 bases, and 12 bases separated the two germline ends. The CDR3 has 13 residues. The CDR3 DNA reads TGTGCCAGCAGCTACAGGGACGGCTATGGCTACACCTTC. Amino acids: CASSYRDGYGYTF.

The chain is built from TRBV5-1 and TRBJ2-2; 15 nucleotides match TRBD2. The CDR3 sequence is 18 residues long. The J segment lost 6 bases and the V segment lost 4 bases, leaving 10 bases of the junction unmatched. Germline V gives CDR1 SGHRS, CDR2 YFSETQ. In DNA, the CDR3 is TGCGCCAGCAGCCAGGGAGGACTAGCGGGAGGGATTCCCGGGGAGCTGTTTTTT. This codes for CASSQGGLAGGIPGELFF. Based on the CDR3 plus reference TRBV5-1 and TRBJ2-2, the full variable domain is KAGVTQTPRYLIKTRGQQVTLSCSPISGHRSVSWYQQTPGQGLQFLFEYFSETQRNKGNFPGRFSGRQFSNSRSEMNVSTLELGDSALYLCASSQGGLAGGIPGELFFGEGSRLTVL.

V and J are TRBV5-8 and TRBJ2-3; TRBD2 matches 8 bases. Germline V gene data show CDR1 as SGHTS and CDR2 as YDEGEE. J gave up 4 bases and V 0 bases, and 10 bases lay outside the gene matches. This CDR3 spans 17 amino acids. The CDR3 nucleotides are TGTGCCAGCAGCTTGGCCCTCTTCCCGGGAGGGGCAGATACGCAGTATTTT. Translating gives CASSLALFPGGADTQYF. Filled out from reference TRBV5-8 and TRBJ2-3, the complete variable domain reads EAGVTQSPTHLIKTRGQQATLRCSPISGHTSVYWYQQALGLGLQFLLWYDEGEERNRGNFPPRFSGRQFPNYSSELNVNALELEDSALYLCASSLALFPGGADTQYFGPGTRLTVL.

In its sample, this clone was seen once. CDR3 coding DNA: TGTGCCAGCAGTGAGGGGGACCCTGCCCACGAGCAGTACGTC. Its translation: CASSEGDPAHEQYV. V is TRBV6-1 and J is TRBJ2-7, with D possibly being TRBD1 or TRBD2 (5 bases each). Trimming left V 3 bases short and J 5 bases short, with 14 bases between. Germline V lookup: CDR1 MNHNS, CDR2 SASEGT. The CDR3 runs 14 residues.

CDR3: CAWNRGTQPQHF. The CDR3 DNA sequence: TGTGCCTGGAACAGGGGGACTCAGCCCCAGCATTTT. V usage is TRBV30 and J usage is TRBJ1-5, with 8 bases identical to TRBD1. The CDR3 spans 12 residues. Trimming cost V 4 bases and J 6 bases; bases outside gene matches: 2. Looked up from germline, CDR1 is GTSNPN and CDR2 is SVGIG (reference sequence).

The CDR3: CASSTGFSSSSYNSPLHF. The DNA of the CDR3 is TGTGCCAGCTCAACGGGCTTTTCGAGTAGCTCCTATAATTCACCCCTCCACTTT. The chain links TRBV18 to TRBJ1-6; D remains ambiguous. In germline, CDR1 is KGHSH, CDR2 LQKENI. Between the trimmed V and J ends, which lost 5 bases and 0 bases, there was a span of 17 bases. This CDR3 comprises 18 residues.

The chain is built from TRBV2 and TRBJ1-4; D ambiguous. The V end lost 7 bases, the J end lost 0 bases, and 9 bases lay between the germline ends. The CDR3 contains 14 residues. Germline V gene lookup returns CDR1 SNHLY and CDR2 FYNNEI. The CDR3 DNA sequence: TGTGCCAGCAATAGGGTTGCAACTAATGAAAAACTGTTTTTT. Translating it yields CASNRVATNEKLFF. Drawing the rest from reference TRBV2 and TRBJ1-4, the complete variable domain is EPEVTQTPSHQVTQMGQEVILRCVPISNHLYFYWYRQILGQKVEFLVSFYNNEISEKSEIFDDQFSVERPDGSNFTLKIRSTKLEDSAMYFCASNRVATNEKLFFGSGTQLSVL.

The chain joins TRBV10-3 to TRBJ2-7, with 7 bases matching TRBD1. The length of the CDR3 is 15 residues. Germline V gene data show CDR1 as ENHRY and CDR2 as SYGVKD. The junction had 8 bases not matched to a gene; V was cut back by 6 bases and J by 0 bases. The CDR3 here is CAIRGAGQASYEQYF. The CDR3 DNA reads as TGTGCCATCAGGGGGGCAGGACAGGCCTCCTACGAGCAGTACTTC.

The J gene is TRBJ2-2, the V gene TRBV6-2 or TRBV6-3; D unresolved. This CDR3 is built from 12 residues. Germline V CDR1 and CDR2: MNHEY, SVGEGT. Trimming removed 2 bases at V and 5 bases at J, with 3 bases between. In nucleotides, the CDR3 is TGTGCCAGCAGTTACCAGACCGGGGAGCTGTTTTTT. Protein sequence: CASSYQTGELFF.

The CDR3 bases are TGTGCCAGCTCACCACCACGAGGGGGCTATGGCTACACCTTC. Encoded protein: CASSPPRGGYGYTF. The V gene is TRBV18, the J gene TRBJ1-2; possible D gene TRBD1, 6 bases. The CDR3 covers 14 residues. V lost 0 bases and J lost 4, with 9 bases in between. Germline V gives CDR1 KGHSH, CDR2 LQKENI.

The gene calls are TRBV2 and TRBJ2-7; D remains unclear. The germline V gene has CDR1 SNHLY and CDR2 FYNNEI. The CDR3 has 13 amino acids. V lost 3 bases and J lost 2, with 8 bases in between. The CDR3 is CASSDSSPYEQYF. For the CDR3, the DNA is TGTGCCAGCAGTGATAGCAGCCCCTACGAGCAGTACTTC.

The chain carries TRBV7-9 and TRBJ2-4; 7 nucleotides match TRBD2. Germline CDR1 is SEHNR and CDR2 is FQNEAQ (reference sequence). Germline trimming cut 2 bases from V and 2 bases from J; bases unmatched to any gene: 6. This CDR3 comprises 16 residues. The CDR3 coding sequence is TGTGCCAGCAGCTTATTAGCGGGCGTTACCAAAAACATTCAGTACTTC. Amino acid sequence: CASSLLAGVTKNIQYF.

J is TRBJ2-2 and V is TRBV5-6, with TRBD1 identical over 8 bases. The CDR3 totals 15 residues. Losses at the gene ends were 2 bases for V and 5 bases for J; bases not matched to a gene: 5. Germline V gene sequence: CDR1 SGHDT, CDR2 YYEEEE. CDR3 protein: CASSFGTGGTGELFF. Here the CDR3 DNA reads TGTGCCAGCAGCTTCGGGACAGGCGGTACCGGGGAGCTGTTTTTT.

The chain carries TRBV11-2 and TRBJ2-5; 9 bases are shared with TRBD1. V shed 5 bases and J 5 bases; nucleotides not matched to a gene: 12. The germline V gene has CDR1 SGHAT and CDR2 FQNNGV. The CDR3 contains 16 residues. This chain's CDR3 is CASSPAPQGAYETQYF. CDR3 DNA sequence: TGTGCCAGCAGCCCAGCCCCACAGGGGGCGTATGAGACCCAGTACTTC.

The chain has TRBV11-2 and TRBJ2-7; D assignment may be TRBD1 or TRBD2 (5 bases each). Trimming took 1 base from V and 7 from J, leaving 14 bases between them. The CDR3 length is 14 residues. Germline V gene data show CDR1 as SGHAT and CDR2 as FQNNGV. The CDR3 spells CASSLVRGGVEQYF. The CDR3 bases are TGTGCCAGCAGCTTAGTTCGTGGGGGAGTTGAGCAGTACTTC.

The genes are TRBV5-8 and TRBJ2-3, with 7 bases matching TRBD2. The CDR3 consists of 15 residues. Germline V CDR1 and CDR2: SGHTS, YDEGEE. Trimming removed 0 bases from V and 5 bases from J; junction bases left unmatched: 6. CDR3 DNA sequence: TGTGCCAGCAGCTTGGAGTGGGACTATGGAGATACGCAGTATTTT. As protein: CASSLEWDYGDTQYF.

About this clone itself: Other DNA sequences in the same sample also yield this CDR3. V is TRBV3-1 (or the pseudogene TRBV3-2) and J is TRBJ1-5; a possible D gene is TRBD1 (5 bases). Trimming took 1 base from V and 1 from J, leaving 8 bases between them. CDR3 length: 15 amino acids. From germline, CDR1 is LGHDT and CDR2 YNNKEL (reference sequence). The CDR3 here is CASSQVGGSNQPQHF. In nucleotides, the CDR3 is TGTGCCAGCAGCCAAGTTGGGGGAAGCAATCAGCCCCAGCATTTT.

The chain joins TRBV15 to TRBJ2-1, with D maybe TRBD1 (6 bases). In germline, CDR1 is LNHNV, CDR2 YYDKDF (reference sequence). CDR3 length equals 15 residues. V lost 1 base, J lost 6 bases, and 13 bases lay in between. This CDR3 is CATSRAGDGFNEQFF. The CDR3, as DNA: TGTGCCACCAGCAGAGCAGGGGATGGTTTCAATGAGCAGTTCTTC.

The V and J genes are TRBV19 and TRBJ1-2; tentative D call: TRBD1 (5 bases). The V and J ends lost 5 bases and 8 bases respectively, with 15 bases between them. Germline CDR1 and CDR2: LNHDA and SQIVND (reference sequence). This CDR3 is 13 amino acids long. CDR3 sequence (DNA): TGTGCCAGTAGTTCCGGAGAGGGGCGCGGCTACACCTTC. It translates to CASSSGEGRGYTF.

The V gene is TRBV2, the J gene TRBJ2-2; 8 nucleotides line up with TRBD1. With 6 bases clipped from V and 1 base from J, the junction kept 4 bases outside the gene matches. The CDR3 runs to 15 residues. Per germline, CDR1 SNHLY and CDR2 FYNNEI. CDR3 sequence (DNA): TGTGCCAGCAGAACGGACAGGGTGAACACCGGGGAGCTGTTTTTT. This encodes CASRTDRVNTGELFF. Full variable domain (missing parts from reference TRBV2 and TRBJ2-2): EPEVTQTPSHQVTQMGQEVILRCVPISNHLYFYWYRQILGQKVEFLVSFYNNEISEKSEIFDDQFSVERPDGSNFTLKIRSTKLEDSAMYFCASRTDRVNTGELFFGEGSRLTVL.

The V and J genes are TRBV28 and TRBJ1-2; tentatively, D is TRBD1 (5 bases). CDR1 MDHEN and CDR2 SYDVKM come from the germline V gene. CDR3 length: 16 amino acids. V lost 2 bases and J lost 5, with 18 bases in between. CDR3 sequence: CASSLNWGPGGYGYTF. DNA for the CDR3: TGTGCCAGCAGTTTAAATTGGGGCCCTGGAGGTTATGGCTACACCTTC.

The chain links TRBV12-3 or TRBV12-4 to TRBJ2-7, with a possible D match to TRBD2 (6 bases). V was trimmed by 6 bases and J by 6 bases, leaving 15 bases between them. The CDR3 spans 13 residues. CDR3 DNA sequence: TGTGCCAGCAGACCCGGGCCGCGGGGCGAGCAGTACTTC. This translates into CASRPGPRGEQYF.